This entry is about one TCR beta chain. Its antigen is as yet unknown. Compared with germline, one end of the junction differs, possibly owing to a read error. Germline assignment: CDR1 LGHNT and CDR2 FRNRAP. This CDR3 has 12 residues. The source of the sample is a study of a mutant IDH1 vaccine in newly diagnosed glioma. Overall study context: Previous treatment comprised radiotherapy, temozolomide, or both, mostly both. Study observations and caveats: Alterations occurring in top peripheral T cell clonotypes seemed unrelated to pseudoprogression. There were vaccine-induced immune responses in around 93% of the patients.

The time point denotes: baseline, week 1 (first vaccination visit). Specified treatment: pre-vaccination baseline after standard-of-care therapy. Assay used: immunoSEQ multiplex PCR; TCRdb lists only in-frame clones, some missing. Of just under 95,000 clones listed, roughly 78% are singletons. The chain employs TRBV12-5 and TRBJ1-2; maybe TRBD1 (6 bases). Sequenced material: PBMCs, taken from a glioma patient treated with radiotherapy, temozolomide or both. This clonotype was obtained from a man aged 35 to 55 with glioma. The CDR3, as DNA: TGTGCTAGTGGTTTGCCCTCCTCGAGACAGGCTTTC. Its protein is CASGLPSSRQAF.